Reported below is one TCR beta chain. The sample is drawn from a study of blood T cell repertoires in COVID-19. Methods used by the authors: Amplification of reference gene primers provided the estimated nucleated cell counts. Only in-frame clones appear in the TCRdb table, and some are missing; sequencing was by immunoSEQ multiplex PCR. The D gene and trimming were derived from the DNA, and the V and J assignments and clone size from that table. Of tens of thousands of clones in the sample, around 88% were seen once. V shed 3 bases and J 0 bases; nucleotides not matched to a gene: 7. CDR1 and CDR2 (germline): KGHSH, LQKENI. The CDR3 is made up of 16 amino acids.

The V call is TRBV18, the J call TRBJ1-1; 7 bases align to TRBD1. The specimen sequenced was peripheral blood. The receptor was derived from a woman between 65 and 79 years old with acute or convalescent COVID-19. The CDR3 DNA reads as TGTGCCAGCTCACCCGGACTGGGACAGCTGAACACTGAAGCTTTCTTT. It translates to CASSPGLGQLNTEAFF.